This entry concerns a single TCR beta chain. Terminally differentiated effector memory CD45RA+ cells were excluded from the naive CD8 cells, which were CD45RO-negative and positively selected for CCR7. The source of the sample is a study of shared clonotypes between healthy human individuals. Germline values: CDR1 MNHNY, CDR2 SVGAGI (reference sequence). Trimming took off 4 bases at V and 4 bases at J, with 17 bases between the two ends. The CDR3 is made up of 15 amino acids. TCRdb keeps only in-frame clones here, not all; method: immunoSEQ multiplex PCR. The sample has about 1,800,000 clones; approximately 94% are singletons.

The rearrangement uses TRBV6-6 and TRBJ2-7; D tentatively reads TRBD1 or TRBD2 (5 bases each). The sequence derives from a man aged 18 to 29 in good health. Sequencing was done on a sample of naive CD8+ T cells sorted from blood. The CDR3 spells CASSSLGADVYEQYF. The DNA of the CDR3 is TGTGCCAGCAGTTCCCTCGGGGCTGATGTTTACGAGCAGTACTTC.